Presented here are 14 T cell receptor beta chains from one specimen sequenced in a study of OX40 agonist ivuxolimab in advanced cancers. To prepare the library, the immunoSEQ multiplex PCR assay was applied. This immuneACCESS table, as held by TCRdb, lists in-frame sequences with V and J called but not all clones. Of the missing ones, under half trace to an unresolved V gene in checked studies; the others have no known cause. In this sample the table shows tens of thousands of clones, around 84% of which occur a single time. The ten most abundant clones make up under 20% of the sample. Sequenced material: CD4+ or CD8+ T cells sorted from blood, taken in a trial of the OX40 agonist ivuxolimab. These receptors all stem from an adult with an advanced solid tumor such as melanoma, head and neck, liver or kidney cancer.

The gene calls are TRBV29-1 and TRBJ2-6, with D perhaps matching TRBD1 (5 bases). In germline, CDR1 is SQVTM, CDR2 ANQGSEA. The CDR3 spans 14 residues. V lost 6 bases and J 0 bases, leaving 9 bases between the germline ends. The CDR3: CSVTTDSGANVLTF. CDR3 nucleotides: TGCAGCGTCACGACAGACTCTGGGGCCAACGTCCTGACTTTC.

The rearrangement links TRBV5-1 to TRBJ2-5, with D perhaps TRBD1 (6 bases). Trimming removed 3 bases at V and 1 base at J, with 13 bases between. Germline V gene data show CDR1 as SGHRS and CDR2 as YFSETQ. The CDR3 runs to 15 residues. CDR3 region: CASSSTGSSQETQYF. The CDR3 nucleotides are TGCGCCAGCAGCTCGACAGGTTCTTCCCAAGAGACCCAGTACTTC.

V and J are TRBV7-9 and TRBJ2-1; 9 bases fit TRBD2. The trim removed 1 base at V and 1 base at J, leaving 2 bases unmatched. The CDR3 has 16 amino acids. Germline loops: CDR1 SEHNR, CDR2 FQNEAQ (reference sequence). CDR3 amino acids: CASSLGLAVSYNEQFF. The CDR3 bases are TGTGCCAGCAGCTTAGGACTAGCGGTTTCCTACAATGAGCAGTTCTTC.

The chain combines TRBV28 with TRBJ1-5; D is uncertain. The CDR3 consists of 13 residues. With 3 bases removed from V and 5 bases from J, the gap between germline ends came to 8 bases. Per germline, CDR1 MDHEN and CDR2 SYDVKM. As DNA, the CDR3 is TGTGCCAGCAGTTTGTGGACTTATCAGCCCCAGCATTTT. Translated: CASSLWTYQPQHF.

The chain carries TRBV7-9 and TRBJ1-5; no clear D gene. With 8 bases removed from V and 3 bases from J, the gap between germline ends came to 14 bases. Germline values: CDR1 SEHNR, CDR2 FQNEAQ (reference sequence). This CDR3 comprises 14 residues. The CDR3 reads CASSGLSDNQPQHF. Here the CDR3 DNA reads TGTGCCAGCTCCGGTCTCAGTGACAATCAGCCCCAGCATTTT.

On this clone itself: The same CDR3 can be traced to other DNA sequences in this sample. The rearrangement joins TRBV5-1 to TRBJ2-7, with TRBD2 identical over 9 bases. There are 15 residues in the CDR3. Germline lookup yields CDR1 SGHRS and CDR2 YFSETQ. With V trimmed by 0 bases and J by 2 bases, 3 bases remained unmatched. The CDR3 coding sequence is TGCGCCAGCAGCTTGGGACTAGCGGTAACCTACGAGCAGTACTTC. This gives the protein CASSLGLAVTYEQYF.

This clone showed up just once. The chain recombines TRBV19 with TRBJ2-5, with D hard to call. The V end was cut by 2 bases, the J end by 1 base, with 5 bases between. CDR1 and CDR2 from the germline V gene are LNHDA and SQIVND (reference sequence). The CDR3 extends over 13 amino acids. The CDR3 region has the DNA TGTGCCAGTAGTATACAGGTCCAAGAGACCCAGTACTTC. As protein: CASSIQVQETQYF.

The chain couples TRBV5-6 to TRBJ1-5, with a tentative D call TRBD1 (6 bases). V shed 1 base and J shed 5 bases, with 10 bases lying between them. CDR3 length: 14 amino acids. CDR1 and CDR2 from the germline V gene are SGHDT and YYEEEE. For the CDR3, the DNA is TGTGCCAGCAGCTTGAGGACAGATTATCAGCCCCAGCATTTT. Encoded protein: CASSLRTDYQPQHF.

V usage is TRBV5-6 and J usage is TRBJ2-1; 8 bases map to TRBD1. The CDR3 has 16 amino acids. Looked up from germline, CDR1 is SGHDT and CDR2 is YYEEEE. Germline trimming cut 1 base from V and 6 bases from J; bases unmatched to any gene: 9. The CDR3 coding sequence is TGTGCCAGCAGCTTGTTGTACACAGGGGGGATCAATGAGCAGTTCTTC. It translates to CASSLLYTGGINEQFF. Full variable domain (rest looked up from reference TRBV5-6 and TRBJ2-1): DAGVTQSPTHLIKTRGQQVTLRCSPKSGHDTVSWYQQALGQGPQFIFQYYEEEERQRGNFPDRFSGHQFPNYSSELNVNALLLGDSALYLCASSLLYTGGINEQFFGPGTRLTVL.

This clone was seen a handful of times. The chain is built from TRBV10-2 and TRBJ1-2; TRBD1 might be the D (6 bases). Trimming stripped 4 bases from V and 7 bases from J, with 10 bases between. CDR3 length: 12 amino acids. Germline CDR1 and CDR2: WSHSY and SAAADI. CDR3 in DNA: TGCGCCAGCAGTGGGGGGCAGGGTGGCTACACCTTC. Translated: CASSGGQGGYTF.

The chain joins TRBV28 to TRBJ1-2; 7 positions agree with TRBD1. The CDR3 covers 14 residues. Per the germline V gene, CDR1 is MDHEN and CDR2 is SYDVKM. V shed 6 bases and J 3 bases; nucleotides not matched to a gene: 7. The CDR3 here is CASSAPTGDYGYTF. CDR3 nucleotide sequence: TGTGCCAGCAGCGCCCCAACAGGGGACTATGGCTACACCTTC.

This chain links TRBV19 with TRBJ1-1, with TRBD1 identical over 8 bases. Germline-derived CDR1 and CDR2 are LNHDA and SQIVND (reference sequence). Trimming took 6 bases from V and 0 from J; bases not matched to a gene: 6. The CDR3 runs to 15 residues. CDR3 bases: TGTGCCAGTAGACGAGGACAGGGAATGAACACTGAAGCTTTCTTT. Translation: CASRRGQGMNTEAFF.

The J gene is TRBJ2-7, the V gene TRBV28, with D perhaps matching TRBD1 (6 bases). From germline, CDR1 is MDHEN and CDR2 SYDVKM. Trimming pared 5 bases from V and 0 bases from J, leaving 17 bases between. The CDR3 extends over 16 amino acids. The CDR3 here is CASSIPRGQSSYEQYF. The CDR3 nucleotides read TGTGCCAGCAGTATTCCTCGTGGACAGTCCTCCTACGAGCAGTACTTC.

Comments on this clone: Other DNA sequences in this sample translate to the same CDR3. The chain joins TRBV5-1 to TRBJ2-1, with D unresolved. The CDR3 is made up of 13 amino acids. Trimming cost V 0 bases and J 1 base, with 2 bases left between them. Germline loops: CDR1 SGHRS, CDR2 YFSETQ. The DNA of the CDR3 is TGCGCCAGCAGCTTGGATTCCTACAATGAGCAGTTCTTC. This translates into CASSLDSYNEQFF.